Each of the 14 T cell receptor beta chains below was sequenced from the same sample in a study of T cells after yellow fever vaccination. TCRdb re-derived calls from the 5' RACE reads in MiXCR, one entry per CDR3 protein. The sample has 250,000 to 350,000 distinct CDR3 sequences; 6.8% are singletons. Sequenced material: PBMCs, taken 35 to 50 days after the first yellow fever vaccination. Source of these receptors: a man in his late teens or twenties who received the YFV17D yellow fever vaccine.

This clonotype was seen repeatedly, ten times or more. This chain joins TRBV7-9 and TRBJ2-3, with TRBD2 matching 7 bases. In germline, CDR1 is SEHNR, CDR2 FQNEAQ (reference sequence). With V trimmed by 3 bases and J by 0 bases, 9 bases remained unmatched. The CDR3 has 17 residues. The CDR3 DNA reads TGTGCCAGCAGCTTTCGACTAGCCCGACCTAGCACAGATACGCAGTATTTT. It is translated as CASSFRLARPSTDTQYF.

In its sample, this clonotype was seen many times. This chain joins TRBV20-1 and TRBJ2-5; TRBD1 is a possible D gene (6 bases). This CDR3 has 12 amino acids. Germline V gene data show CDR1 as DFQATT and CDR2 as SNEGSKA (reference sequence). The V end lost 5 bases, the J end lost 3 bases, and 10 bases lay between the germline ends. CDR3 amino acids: CSASRGKETQYF. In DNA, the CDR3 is TGCAGTGCTTCCAGGGGTAAAGAGACCCAGTACTTC.

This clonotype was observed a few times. The CDR3 DNA reads as TGTGCTAGTGATCCTTCCTTTCCCGGGGCTAGGAATGAGCAGTTCTTC. Translating it yields CASDPSFPGARNEQFF. V is TRBV12-5 and J is TRBJ2-1; D possibly matches TRBD1 or TRBD2 (5 bases each). Trimming removed 7 bases from V and 7 bases from J, with 23 bases in between. CDR1 is LGHNT and CDR2 is FRNRAP in the germline V gene. The CDR3 extends over 16 amino acids.

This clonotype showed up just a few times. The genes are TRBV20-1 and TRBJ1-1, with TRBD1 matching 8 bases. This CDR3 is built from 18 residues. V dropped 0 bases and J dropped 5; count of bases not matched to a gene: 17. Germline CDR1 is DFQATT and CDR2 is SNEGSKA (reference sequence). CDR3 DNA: TGCAGTGCTAGAGATCAGAGGACAGGGCCGATCTCACGGACTGAAGCTTTCTTT. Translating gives CSARDQRTGPISRTEAFF.

The DNA for the CDR3 is TGCGCCAGCAGCCAAGACGCTAGCGGCTTCACAGATACGCAGTATTTT. Translation: CASSQDASGFTDTQYF. The V call is TRBV4-3, the J call TRBJ2-3; the match to TRBD2 covers 7 bases. The CDR3 consists of 16 residues. CDR1 and CDR2 (germline): LGHNA, YSLEER. V trimming: 0 bases; J trimming: 2 bases; junction bases outside the gene matches: 5.

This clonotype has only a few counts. As DNA, the CDR3 is TGTGCCAGCAGACAGGCCACGGCGGGCACTGAAGCTTTCTTT. It translates to CASRQATAGTEAFF. V usage is TRBV18 and J usage is TRBJ1-1; tentative D call: TRBD1 (6 bases). V was clipped by 8 bases and J by 4 bases, with 17 bases between them. The CDR3 has 14 amino acids. From germline, CDR1 is KGHSH and CDR2 LQKENI.

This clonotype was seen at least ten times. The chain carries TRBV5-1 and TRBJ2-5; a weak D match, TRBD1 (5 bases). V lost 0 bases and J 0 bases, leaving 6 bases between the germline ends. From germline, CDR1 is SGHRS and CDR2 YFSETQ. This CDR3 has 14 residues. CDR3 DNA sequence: TGCGCCAGCAGCTTGGGACAGTACCAAGAGACCCAGTACTTC. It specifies CASSLGQYQETQYF.

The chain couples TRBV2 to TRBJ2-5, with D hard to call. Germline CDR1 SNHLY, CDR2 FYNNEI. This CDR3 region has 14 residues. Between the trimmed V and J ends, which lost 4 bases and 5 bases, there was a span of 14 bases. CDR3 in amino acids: CASSVARVSETQYF. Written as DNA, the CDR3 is TGTGCCAGCAGTGTGGCTAGAGTGTCGGAGACCCAGTACTTC.

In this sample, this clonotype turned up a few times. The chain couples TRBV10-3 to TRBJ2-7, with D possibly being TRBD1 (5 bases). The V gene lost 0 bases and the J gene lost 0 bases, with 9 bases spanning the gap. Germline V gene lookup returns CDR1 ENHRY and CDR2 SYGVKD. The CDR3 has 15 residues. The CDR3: CAISESDSFSYEQYV. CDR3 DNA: TGTGCCATCAGTGAGTCTGACAGCTTCTCCTACGAGCAGTACGTC.

In nucleotides, the CDR3 is TGCGCCAGCAGCTCACGGACAGGGCCGTTGGGCGAGCAGTACTTC. This sequence encodes CASSSRTGPLGEQYF. The V and J genes are TRBV4-1 and TRBJ2-7; the match to TRBD1 covers 8 bases. Trimming removed 5 bases from V and 6 bases from J; junction bases left unmatched: 12. CDR1 is MGHRA and CDR2 is YSYEKL in the germline V gene. The CDR3 loop spans 15 amino acids.

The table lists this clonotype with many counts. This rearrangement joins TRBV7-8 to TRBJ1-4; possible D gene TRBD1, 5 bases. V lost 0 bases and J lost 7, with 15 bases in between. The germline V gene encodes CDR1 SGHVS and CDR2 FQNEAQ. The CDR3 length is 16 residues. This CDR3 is CASSLARRGGGEKLFF. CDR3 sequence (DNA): TGTGCCAGCAGCTTAGCGCGGAGGGGAGGAGGTGAAAAACTGTTTTTT. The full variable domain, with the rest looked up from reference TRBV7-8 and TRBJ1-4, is GAGVSQSPRYKVAKRGQDVALRCDPISGHVSLFWYQQALGQGPEFLTYFQNEAQLDKSGLPSDRFFAERPEGSVSTLKIQRTQQEDSAVYLCASSLARRGGGEKLFFGSGTQLSVL.

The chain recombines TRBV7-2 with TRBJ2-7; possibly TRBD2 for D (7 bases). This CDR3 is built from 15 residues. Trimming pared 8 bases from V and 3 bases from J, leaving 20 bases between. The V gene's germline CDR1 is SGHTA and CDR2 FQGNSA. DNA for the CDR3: TGTGCCAGCCTTGAGGGGGTGGGGGGGGTCTACGAGCAGTACTTC. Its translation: CASLEGVGGVYEQYF. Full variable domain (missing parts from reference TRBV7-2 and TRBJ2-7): GAGVSQSPSNKVTEKGKDVELRCDPISGHTALYWYRQSLGQGLEFLIYFQGNSAPDKSGLPSDRFSAERTGGSVSTLTIQRTQQEDSAVYLCASLEGVGGVYEQYFGPGTRLTVT.

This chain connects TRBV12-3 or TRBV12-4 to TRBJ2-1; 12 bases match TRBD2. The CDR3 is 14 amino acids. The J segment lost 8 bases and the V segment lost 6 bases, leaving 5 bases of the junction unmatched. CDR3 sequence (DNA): TGTGCCAGCAGCCGGACTAGCGGGGCGGATGAGCAGTTCTTC. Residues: CASSRTSGADEQFF.

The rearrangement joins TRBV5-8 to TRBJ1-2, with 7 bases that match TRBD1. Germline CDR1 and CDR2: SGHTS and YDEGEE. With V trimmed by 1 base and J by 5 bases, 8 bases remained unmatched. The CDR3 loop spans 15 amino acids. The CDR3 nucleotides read TGTGCCAGCAGCTTGTTGGGGGCAGGGGGTTATGGCTACACCTTC. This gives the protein CASSLLGAGGYGYTF.